This T cell receptor beta chain was sequenced in a study of blood T cell repertoires in COVID-19. As for the study in general: Samples came from the United States, Italy and Spain, spanning acute and convalescent COVID-19.

This clone was counted a few times. The CDR3 contains 15 residues. CDR1 and CDR2 from the germline V gene are ENHRY and SYGVKD. Trimming took 6 bases from V and 3 from J, leaving 16 bases between them. The data were produced by immunoSEQ multiplex PCR, yet TCRdb's version contains in-frame clones alone and is incomplete. The data show about 150,000 clones, with 70% to 90% seen just once and roughly 2.2% held by the top ten. The rearrangement joins TRBV10-3 to TRBJ2-3; D remains unclear. The specimen sequenced was peripheral blood. The clonotype comes from a woman in her 70s with acute or convalescent COVID-19. CDR3 loop: CAIRTRLISTDTQYF. DNA for the CDR3: TGTGCCATCAGGACCCGACTGATTAGTACAGATACGCAGTATTTT.